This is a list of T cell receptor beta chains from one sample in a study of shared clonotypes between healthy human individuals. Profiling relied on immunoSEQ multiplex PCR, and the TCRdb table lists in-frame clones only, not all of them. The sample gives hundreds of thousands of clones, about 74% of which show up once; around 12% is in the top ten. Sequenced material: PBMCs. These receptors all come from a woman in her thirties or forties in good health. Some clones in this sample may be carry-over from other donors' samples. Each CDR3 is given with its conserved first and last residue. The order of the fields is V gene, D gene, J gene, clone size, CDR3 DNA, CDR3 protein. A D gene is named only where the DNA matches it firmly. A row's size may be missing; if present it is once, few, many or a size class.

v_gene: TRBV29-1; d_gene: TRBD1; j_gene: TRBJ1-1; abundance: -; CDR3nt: TGCAGCGTTGAAGCGTTTCCCAAGACAGGGTTAGGCACTGAAGCTTTCTTT; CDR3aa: CSVEAFPKTGLGTEAFF
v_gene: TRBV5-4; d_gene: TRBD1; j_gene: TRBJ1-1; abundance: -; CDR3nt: TGTGCCAGCAGCCGGGGACAGGGGGAGATGAACACTGAAGCTTTCTTT; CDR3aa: CASSRGQGEMNTEAFF
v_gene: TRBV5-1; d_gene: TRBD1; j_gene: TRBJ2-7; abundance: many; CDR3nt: TGCGCCAGCAGCTTGGGGTTAAGGACAGGGAAGACCTACGAGCAGTACTTC; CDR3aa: CASSLGLRTGKTYEQYF
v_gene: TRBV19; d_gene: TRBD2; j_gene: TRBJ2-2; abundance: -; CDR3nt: TGTGCCAGTAGTATTACGGGAGGCCGAGTAGGGGGGGAGCTGTTTTTT; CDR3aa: CASSITGGRVGGELFF
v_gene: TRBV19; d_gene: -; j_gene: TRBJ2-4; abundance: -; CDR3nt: TGTGCCAGTAGTATACAGGGGCCGGGGAACATTCAGTACTTC; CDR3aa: CASSIQGPGNIQYF
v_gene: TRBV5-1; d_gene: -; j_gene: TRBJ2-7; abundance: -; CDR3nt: TGCGCCAGCGCCGGGACTCCCCCCTACGAGCAGTACTTC; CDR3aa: CASAGTPPYEQYF
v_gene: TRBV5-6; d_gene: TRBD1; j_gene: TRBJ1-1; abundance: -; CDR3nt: TGTGCCAGCAGCCCGACAGGGAGCACTGAAGCTTTCTTT; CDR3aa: CASSPTGSTEAFF
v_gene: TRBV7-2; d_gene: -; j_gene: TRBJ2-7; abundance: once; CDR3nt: TGTGCCAGCACCCCACCCCGGGGAGGGGGCTCCTACGAGCAGTACTTC; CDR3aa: CASTPPRGGGSYEQYF
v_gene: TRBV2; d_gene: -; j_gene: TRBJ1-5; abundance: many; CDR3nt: TGTGCCAGCAGTGAAGGGGCGGTTAGCAATCAGCCCCAGCATTTT; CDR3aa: CASSEGAVSNQPQHF
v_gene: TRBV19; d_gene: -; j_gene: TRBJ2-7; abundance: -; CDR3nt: TGTGCCAGTAGCAGTCAGGAGTCCTACGAGCAGTACTTC; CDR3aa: CASSSQESYEQYF
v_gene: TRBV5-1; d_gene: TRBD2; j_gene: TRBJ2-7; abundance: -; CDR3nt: TGCGCCAGCAGCGCGAGCGGGAGTAGGTACGAGCAGTACTTC; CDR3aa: CASSASGSRYEQYF
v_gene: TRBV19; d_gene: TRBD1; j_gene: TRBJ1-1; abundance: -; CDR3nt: TGTGCCAGTAGTGCCCTAGGGACAGGTGGTGAAGCTTTCTTT; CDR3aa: CASSALGTGGEAFF
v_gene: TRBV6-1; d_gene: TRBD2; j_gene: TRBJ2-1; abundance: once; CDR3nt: TGTGCCAGCAGTGAAGCAAAGGGGACTAGGCCCTACAATGAGCAGTTCTTC; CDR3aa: CASSEAKGTRPYNEQFF
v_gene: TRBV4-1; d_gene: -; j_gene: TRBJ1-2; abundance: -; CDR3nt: TGCGCCAGCAGCCCAACCCCCGGACCAACTGTCGGCTACACCTTC; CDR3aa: CASSPTPGPTVGYTF
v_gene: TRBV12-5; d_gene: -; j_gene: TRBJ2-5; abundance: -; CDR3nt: TGTGCTAGTGGCCCGGAGGGGTTGGAGACCCAGTACTTC; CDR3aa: CASGPEGLETQYF
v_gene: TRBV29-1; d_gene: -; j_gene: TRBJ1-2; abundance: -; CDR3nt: TGCAGCGTTGATGACTATGGCTACACCTTC; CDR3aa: CSVDDYGYTF
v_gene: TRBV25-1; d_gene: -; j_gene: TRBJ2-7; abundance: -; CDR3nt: TGTGCCAGCAGTGAAGTGGGGGGTAAAAGGTACGAGCAGTACTTC; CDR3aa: CASSEVGGKRYEQYF
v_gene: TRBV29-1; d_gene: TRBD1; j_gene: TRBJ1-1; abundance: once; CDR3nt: TGCAGCGTTTCAGACAGGGGAACTGAAGCTTTCTTT; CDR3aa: CSVSDRGTEAFF
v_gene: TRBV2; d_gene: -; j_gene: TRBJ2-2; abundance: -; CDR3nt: TGTGCCAGCACGGGGGTACGGAACACCGGGGAGCTGTTTTTT; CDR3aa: CASTGVRNTGELFF
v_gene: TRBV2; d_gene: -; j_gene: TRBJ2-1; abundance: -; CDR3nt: TGTGCCAGCACGGCCTCTGCTGGCTACAATGAGCAGTTCTTC; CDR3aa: CASTASAGYNEQFF
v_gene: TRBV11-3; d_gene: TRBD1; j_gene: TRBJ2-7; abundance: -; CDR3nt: TGTGCCAGCAGCAGACGGGGACAGGAGTCCTACGAGCAGTACTTC; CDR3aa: CASSRRGQESYEQYF
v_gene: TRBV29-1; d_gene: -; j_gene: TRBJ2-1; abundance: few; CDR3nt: TGCAGCACCTCGTCAGGGCCGGATAATTTCTTC; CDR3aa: CSTSSGPDNFF
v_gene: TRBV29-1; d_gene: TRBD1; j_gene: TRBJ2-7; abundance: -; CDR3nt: TGCAGCGTTGAAGGGGACAGGGGCGACGAGCAGTACTTC; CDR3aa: CSVEGDRGDEQYF
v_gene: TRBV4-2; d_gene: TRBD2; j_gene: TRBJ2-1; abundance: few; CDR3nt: TGTGCCAGCAGCCAAGAACTAGCGGGCGGGGGGAATGAGCAGTTCTTC; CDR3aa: CASSQELAGGGNEQFF
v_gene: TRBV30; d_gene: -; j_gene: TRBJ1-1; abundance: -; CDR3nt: TGTGCCTGGAGTTTGAAAGAAGCTTCCTTT; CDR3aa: CAWSLKEASF
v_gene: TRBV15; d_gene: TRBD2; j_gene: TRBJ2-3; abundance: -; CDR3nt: TGTGCCACCAGCGCCACGACTAGCGGGATTTCAGATACGCAGTATTTT; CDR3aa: CATSATTSGISDTQYF